This T cell receptor (beta chain) was captured by sequencing in a study of technical replicates of blood from a few donors. Libraries were prepared by immunoSEQ multiplex PCR; TCRdb keeps only in-frame clonotypes and omits some of them. The data show approximately 70,000 clones, 91% seen once. The V segment lost 5 bases and the J segment 3 bases; nucleotides outside the gene matches: 4. This CDR3 contains 15 residues. Germline V gene data show CDR1 as MNHEY and CDR2 as SMNVEV (reference sequence). This receptor was taken from a human donor in good health. Some clones in this sample may be carry-over from other donors' samples. Sample: T cells isolated from PBMCs. The V and J genes are TRBV27 and TRBJ2-3; TRBD2 matches at 11 bases. DNA of the CDR3: TGTGCCAGCAGTCGAAGACTAGCGGGGACAGATACGCAGTATTTT. It translates to CASSRRLAGTDTQYF.